These 11 T cell receptor beta chains originate from one sample sequenced in a study of CXCR3-negative and CXCR3-positive naive CD8 T cells. Study observations and caveats: For CXCR3-positive naive cells, TRB CDR3s were more hydrophobic than those of CXCR3-negative naive cells.

5' RACE that incorporated UMI labels was used to prepare the TRB cDNA libraries. Each CDR3 protein gets one entry in TCRdb, which reprocessed the 5' RACE reads and gives no DNA. The sample features some 140,000 distinct CDR3 sequences, with approximately 0.5% in its top ten. The antigens of these receptors remain unknown. Sequenced sample: naive CXCR3+ CD8+ T cells from blood. The subset is: CD45RO-CCR7+CD27+CD95- naive CD8+ T cells expressing CXCR3 (TNR3+). The receptors were gathered from a human donor in good health. Some clones in this sample may be carry-over from other donors' samples.

V usage is TRBV3-1 and J usage is TRBJ2-2; as DNA is missing, the TRBD1 call by TCRdb cannot be tested. Per the germline V gene, CDR1 is LGHDT and CDR2 is YNNKEL (reference sequence). This CDR3 is 16 amino acids long. CDR3 residues: CASRQGGDLNTGELFF.

This chain joins TRBV28 and TRBJ2-1; no DNA is available, so the TRBD1 call from TCRdb remains unchecked. CDR1 MDHEN and CDR2 SYDVKM come from the germline V gene. CDR3 length: 13 amino acids. The CDR3 is CALAGARYNEQFF.

The CDR3 protein is CASSLWGGSSYNEQFF. V and J are TRBV5-1 and TRBJ2-1; TCRdb's D call, TRBD1, is unchecked because there is no DNA. Looked up from germline, CDR1 is SGHRS and CDR2 is YFSETQ. The CDR3 totals 16 residues.

V is TRBV20-1 and J is TRBJ1-1. There are 13 residues in the CDR3. Germline V gene data show CDR1 as DFQATT and CDR2 as SNEGSKA (reference sequence). CDR3: CSALQVSDTEAFF.

V usage is TRBV4-2 and J usage is TRBJ2-5; TCRdb's assignment of TRBD1 cannot be checked, as there is no DNA. CDR3 length equals 15 residues. Germline CDR1 reads LGHNA; CDR2 reads YNFKEQ. CDR3 sequence: CASSSEVGWGETQYF.

The genes are TRBV28 and TRBJ2-5; TCRdb's D gene call, TRBD1, goes unchecked for lack of DNA. CDR1 is MDHEN, CDR2 SYDVKM, per germline. The CDR3 spans 15 residues. CDR3 in amino acids: CASSATGSNKETQYF.

The chain recombines TRBV28 with TRBJ2-7. The germline V gene encodes CDR1 MDHEN and CDR2 SYDVKM. This CDR3 contains 12 residues. The CDR3 protein is CASSLWNYEQYF.

CDR3 in amino acids: CASSYGGQGARGYTF. This chain connects TRBV6-5 to TRBJ1-2; the TCRdb D gene call, TRBD1, has no DNA to confirm it. Germline V gives CDR1 MNHEY, CDR2 SVGAGI. This CDR3 is built from 15 residues.

V gene TRBV4-1 combines with J gene TRBJ2-7; the TCRdb D gene call, TRBD1, has no DNA to confirm it. CDR1 MGHRA and CDR2 YSYEKL come from the germline V gene. The CDR3 loop spans 15 amino acids. CDR3 sequence: CASSQAPVRSYEQYF.

The CDR3 sequence: CARTTSGSSDTQYF. The chain couples TRBV7-2 to TRBJ2-3; TCRdb's D call, TRBD2, is unchecked because there is no DNA. The CDR3 spans 14 residues. From germline, CDR1 is SGHTA and CDR2 FQGNSA.

The CDR3 region is CASSLGTATEAFF. This sequence joins TRBV12-3 or TRBV12-4 and TRBJ1-1; checking the TCRdb D call of TRBD1 is not possible without DNA. The CDR3 consists of 13 residues.